This T cell receptor beta chain was recorded in a study of T cell responses to AZD1222 COVID-19 vaccine (dated by TCRdb to the early 2020s). In terms of the full investigation: TCR sequencing covered 233 trial participants: 200 to 210 given two doses of AZD1222 and about 26 given two doses of MenACWY control vaccine. Trial participants were enrolled into age subgroups of 18-55, 56-69 and 70-plus years, which contained about 150, 27 and 61 TCR-sequenced participants, respectively. Paper-wide results and their limitations: A significant rise in spike-specific TCR breadth and depth was observed after two AZD1222 doses relative to day 0 and relative to MenACWY recipients. Most participants were white British and females outnumbered males, and the authors suggested that clonal diversity may have been underestimated. Reportedly, almost half of the unique spike-specific TCRs recognized epitopes lying outside the regions that are mutated in the B.1.351 and B.1.1.7 variants. Because no day 14 peak-response samples were available, the repertoires could be characterized only after the peak T cell response. In the small 56-69-year group, the increase in depth fell short of significance, most likely because of low power. Conclusions about previously exposed vaccinees are limited because only 6 or 7 AZD1222 recipients were SARS-CoV-2 seropositive at baseline. The whole spike protein was spanned by vaccine-associated CD4 TCRs, and dominant responses were seen in regions 160-218 and 743-854.

About this clone: What antigen it recognizes has not been identified. The input lacks base qualities; no much larger clone sits a single base away.

The cysteine opens and the phenylalanine closes a CDR3 of 12 amino acids. Just CDR3 DNA is preserved here, 36 bases in frame from base 1. V loses 6 bases, J loses 3 bases, and the germline ends lie 9 bases apart. The germline V gene specifies MNHEY as CDR1 and SVGAGI as CDR2. The sample's time point label is to be understood as: about 28 days (+/-7) after the second vaccine dose. AZD1222 recipients with second doses at about 4 weeks or about 12 weeks were pooled, because spike-specific TCR depth and breadth did not differ between schedules. Samples from vaccinated people were obtained from the UK trials COV001 and COV002, which included a single-blind randomized controlled phase 2/3 trial of AZD1222 (ChAdOx1 nCoV-19) in healthy adults. For TCRbeta chain sequencing, PBMC samples were collected from trial participants at day 0 and at day 28 after the second dose. The CDR3 regions of human TCRbeta chains were analyzed by immunosequencing. From the authors' description of their analysis: TCRs in the repertoires were matched against a reference library of SARS-CoV-2-specific TCRs that had been generated with the MIRA antigen-specificity platform. Breadth meant the fraction of unique TCRs that were SARS-CoV-2-associated, whereas depth meant the fraction of total T cells that were SARS-CoV-2-associated. Each spike-specific TCR was assigned to its reactive spike region and to a CD4 or CD8 class using the MIRA data. Log10-transformed breadth and depth values were compared by one-way ANOVA with Sidak's multiple comparisons tests. In its TCRdb copy, this immuneACCESS table keeps in-frame sequences only and misses some clones. Where compared with another copy, unresolved V genes explain less than half of these, and the others have no known cause. V and J calls and clone size follow that table, whereas D and trimming were derived from the DNA. Across this sample there are roughly 150,000 clones, with 80% to 95% seen only once. The ten top clones hold roughly 1.3% of the sample.

This clonotype was obtained from an adult who received the AZD1222 COVID-19 vaccine. Here the sequenced sample was peripheral blood, taken 28 days after the second AZD1222 dose. The chain employs TRBV6-5 and TRBJ2-7, with the D gene too uncertain to name. The CDR3: CASRARYYEQYF. The base sequence is TGTGCCAGCAGAGCTCGGTACTACGAGCAGTACTTC.